This T cell receptor beta chain was recovered during a study of T cells after yellow fever vaccination. General study points: The bulk population could contribute abundant contaminating clonotypes to FACS-sorted repertoires.

The V gene lost 1 base and the J gene lost 5 bases, with 12 bases spanning the gap. The germline CDR1 and CDR2 sequences are MGHRA and YSYEKL. The CDR3 is made up of 14 amino acids. Of note for this clonotype: Its specificity is unknown.

In TCRdb, the 5' RACE reads were re-called with MiXCR into one record per CDR3 protein. The data hold about 340,000 distinct CDR3 sequences, with almost 4% observed a single time. The genes are TRBV4-1 and TRBJ2-7; D perhaps matches TRBD1 (6 bases). Here the sequenced sample was PBMCs, taken 5 days after the yellow fever booster vaccination. The receptor's source is a man aged 18 to 29 who received the YFV17D yellow fever vaccine. CDR3 DNA: TGCGCCAGCAGCCAAGGGAATACAGGGAACGAGCAGTACTTC. It specifies CASSQGNTGNEQYF.